This T cell receptor (beta chain) emerged from a study of CD8 T cells in ankylosing spondylitis (dated by TCRdb to 2016 to 2017). Study-wide context: The study set out to find disease-linked TCR variants by profiling T cell receptor beta repertoires in ankylosing spondylitis patients and healthy donors. The full study cohort comprised some 27 ankylosing spondylitis patients and some 100 healthy donors. Peripheral blood was sampled, and synovial fluid was also collected from ankylosing spondylitis patients. The investigation overall reported the following: Some motif variants were previously reported in synovial fluid and blood of reactive arthritis patients, suggesting common disease-initiation mechanisms. The disease-linked clones had a CD8+ phenotype and were found at relatively low frequencies in peripheral blood. A TCR beta motif of 7 or 8 highly homologous amino acid variants appeared characteristic of blood from ankylosing spondylitis patients. The disease-linked clones were reported to be significantly enriched in matched synovial fluid samples from ankylosing spondylitis patients.

Trimming takes 5 bases off V and 2 bases off J; junction bases not matched to a gene: 6. There are 16 amino acids in the CDR3, from cysteine to phenylalanine inclusive. The kept DNA is CDR3 alone, 48 bases in frame from the first base. About this clonotype: Its antigen target is currently unknown. Base qualities were left out, and no much larger clone turns up one base away.

The data were produced on an Illumina HiSeq 2500. TCR beta libraries were prepared by quantitative 5'-RACE with molecular barcodes. Per the original workflow: To identify disease-linked TCR variants, a new computational method was used, one built on a probabilistic model of VDJ rearrangement. Clones were called with MiXCR by TCRdb after fastp trimmed the public reads at Q25, and only in-frame beta chains were retained. Rows are combined by CDR3 protein, so each entry shows the most common genes and DNA. The V and J calls and clone size are TCRdb's, not the authors'. The sample table records fewer than 500,000 distinct CDR3 sequences; about 25% of these occur just once. About 0.89% of the sample is held by the ten biggest clonotypes.

Sample: blood, either unsorted or a sorted T cell fraction (not recorded which). The receptor's source is a male donor with ankylosing spondylitis. The sequence joins TRBV12-3 or TRBV12-4 to TRBJ2-1; 10 bases in between match TRBD1. The CDR3 is CASSRTGTGAYNEQFF. Here is the DNA: TGTGCCAGCAGTCGGACCGGGACAGGGGCCTACAATGAGCAGTTCTTC.